A single sample gave rise to the 26 T cell receptor beta chains below, sequenced in a study of shared clonotypes between healthy human individuals (dated by TCRdb to the early 2020s). Libraries were constructed by the immunoSEQ multiplex PCR assay. In its TCRdb copy, this immuneACCESS table keeps in-frame sequences only and misses some clones. Where compared with another copy, unresolved V genes explain less than half of these, and the others have no known cause. In this sample the table shows hundreds of thousands of clones, approximately 80% of which occur a single time. The ten biggest clones cover over 10% of the sample. The sample comprised PBMCs. These receptors all stem from a woman aged 40 to 50 in good health. Some clones in this sample may be carry-over from other donors' samples.

To note about this clone: This may arise from a read error, as a much more abundant clone is one base away. This sample also contains other DNA sequences that code for the same CDR3. The J gene is TRBJ1-5, the V gene TRBV5-5; 7 nucleotides match TRBD1. The CDR3 has 13 residues. CDR1 and CDR2 (germline): SGHKS, YYEKEE (reference sequence). CDR3 nucleotide sequence: TGTGCTAGCAGCTTGGTAGGGGGCGGGCCCCAGCATTTT. It is translated as CASSLVGGGPQHF. Filled out from reference TRBV5-5 and TRBJ1-5, the complete variable domain reads DAGVTQSPTHLIKTRGQQVTLRCSPISGHKSVSWYQQVLGQGPQFIFQYYEKEERGRGNFPDRFSARQFPNYSSELNVNALLLGDSALYLCASSLVGGGPQHFGDGTRLSIL.

The genes are TRBV11-2 and TRBJ1-4; 9 positions agree with TRBD1. The CDR3 consists of 14 residues. The germline gives CDR1 SGHAT, CDR2 FQNNGV. Trimming took 6 bases from V and 3 from J; bases not matched to a gene: 2. CDR3 region: CASSRDRANEKLFF. DNA of the CDR3: TGTGCCAGCAGTCGGGACAGGGCTAATGAAAAACTGTTTTTT.

In this sample, this clone turned up once. This chain uses TRBV19 with TRBJ1-5; TRBD1 matches at 7 bases. Germline V lookup: CDR1 LNHDA, CDR2 SQIVND (reference sequence). The junction had 13 bases not matched to a gene; V was cut back by 5 bases and J by 0 bases. The CDR3 runs to 18 residues. The CDR3 region is CASSASGTAAYSNQPQHF. The DNA for the CDR3 is TGTGCCAGTAGTGCCTCCGGGACAGCGGCTTATAGCAATCAGCCCCAGCATTTT.

The V and J genes are TRBV5-1 and TRBJ1-1; D is perhaps TRBD1 (5 bases). Germline V gives CDR1 SGHRS, CDR2 YFSETQ. V lost 4 bases, J lost 5 bases, and 12 bases lay in between. This CDR3 has 13 residues. CDR3: CASSRDGRTEAFF. The CDR3 nucleotides are TGCGCCAGCAGCAGGGACGGGCGGACTGAAGCTTTCTTT.

This clone was seen a handful of times. The J gene is TRBJ1-2, the V gene TRBV27, with 7 bases matching TRBD1. Germline-derived CDR1 and CDR2 are MNHEY and SMNVEV (reference sequence). The CDR3 has 16 residues. J gave up 2 bases and V 6 bases, and 12 bases lay outside the gene matches. As DNA, the CDR3 is TGTGCCAGCAGCCCTGATTGGACAGGTTTGAACTATGGCTACACCTTC. Residues: CASSPDWTGLNYGYTF.

This clone was seen a few times. The CDR3 DNA follows: TGTGCCAGCAGCTTAGCGGGGCAGGTTGAGCAGTACTTC. The encoded protein is CASSLAGQVEQYF. V usage is TRBV7-2 and J usage is TRBJ2-7; possibly TRBD1 for D (5 bases). This CDR3 region has 13 residues. The V end was cut by 0 bases, the J end by 7 bases, with 10 bases between. Germline CDR1 is SGHTA and CDR2 is FQGNSA.

This sequence joins TRBV20-1 and TRBJ2-5; D is uncertain. The CDR3 runs 11 residues. Germline CDR1 and CDR2: DFQATT and SNEGSKA (reference sequence). The ends were cut back, 4 bases at V and 1 base at J, with 4 bases in the middle. The CDR3 coding sequence is TGCAGTGCTAAACCCCAAGAGACCCAGTACTTC. Translated: CSAKPQETQYF.

The chain has TRBV13 and TRBJ2-1; 7 bases fit TRBD2. CDR1 and CDR2 (germline): PRHDT, FYEKMQ (reference sequence). CDR3 length: 15 residues. V dropped 1 base and J dropped 8; count of bases not matched to a gene: 8. CDR3 loop: CASSLVTSRADEQFF. CDR3 DNA: TGTGCCAGCAGCTTAGTGACTAGCAGGGCCGATGAGCAGTTCTTC.

This clone was seen just once. The V call is TRBV19, the J call TRBJ2-2, with 10 bases aligning to TRBD1. With 5 bases clipped from V and 2 bases from J, the junction kept 5 bases outside the gene matches. CDR3 size: 16 residues. CDR1 is LNHDA and CDR2 is SQIVND in the germline V gene (reference sequence). As DNA, the CDR3 is TGTGCCAGTAGTGTGGGGACAGGGGCTAACACCGGGGAGCTGTTTTTT. Translated, it gives CASSVGTGANTGELFF.

The J gene is TRBJ2-1, the V gene TRBV5-1, with TRBD1 matching 8 bases. CDR3 length equals 15 residues. V was pared by 7 bases and J by 4 bases, with 10 bases of the junction left unmatched. Germline loops: CDR1 SGHRS, CDR2 YFSETQ. The CDR3 spells CASPPRGQGYNEQFF. CDR3 sequence (DNA): TGCGCCAGCCCCCCCCGAGGACAGGGATACAATGAGCAGTTCTTC.

This clone was counted many times. The rearrangement joins TRBV15 to TRBJ1-4; maybe TRBD1 (6 bases). The CDR3 is made up of 16 amino acids. V was trimmed by 0 bases and J by 4 bases, leaving 12 bases between them. Germline V lookup: CDR1 LNHNV, CDR2 YYDKDF (reference sequence). The CDR3 here is CATSREWVQGNEKLFF. The DNA for the CDR3 is TGTGCCACCAGCAGAGAATGGGTACAGGGTAATGAAAAACTGTTTTTT. The variable domain in full, with the rest retrieved from reference TRBV15 and TRBJ1-4, is DAMVIQNPRYQVTQFGKPVTLSCSQTLNHNVMYWYQQKSSQAPKLLFHYYDKDFNNEADTPDNFQSRRPNTSFCFLDIRSPGLGDTAMYLCATSREWVQGNEKLFFGSGTQLSVL.

The chain recombines TRBV10-3 with TRBJ1-2; TRBD1 agrees at 7 bases. Trimming removed 5 bases from V and 11 bases from J; junction bases left unmatched: 14. This CDR3 is 14 amino acids long. Per the germline V gene, CDR1 is ENHRY and CDR2 is SYGVKD. CDR3 sequence (DNA): TGTGCCATCAGTAGGACAGGCCCACGAGCGTGGTACACCTTC. Its translation is CAISRTGPRAWYTF.

J is TRBJ1-2 and V is TRBV5-1; D possibly corresponds to TRBD1 (6 bases). The V gene's germline CDR1 is SGHRS and CDR2 YFSETQ. The V end lost 3 bases, the J end lost 4 bases, and 13 bases lay between the germline ends. The CDR3 has 14 residues. CDR3 residues: CASSSQGSGYGYTF. DNA for the CDR3: TGCGCCAGCAGCTCACAGGGATCTGGCTATGGCTACACCTTC.

This chain joins TRBV6-5 and TRBJ1-2; D is uncertain. CDR3 size: 14 residues. Germline loops: CDR1 MNHEY, CDR2 SVGAGI. The V and J ends lost 0 bases and 2 bases respectively, with 7 bases between them. The CDR3 bases are TGTGCCAGCAGTTACTCCTCCCTGAACTATGGCTACACCTTC. Its protein is CASSYSSLNYGYTF.

This chain connects TRBV5-1 to TRBJ2-5; D is perhaps TRBD1 or TRBD2 (6 bases each). Germline V gives CDR1 SGHRS, CDR2 YFSETQ. The CDR3 spans 18 residues. Trimming removed 4 bases at V and 2 bases at J, with 24 bases between. CDR3 in DNA: TGCGCCAGCAGCGCCGGGAGTGGGACAACTAACCCACAAGAGACCCAGTACTTC. This sequence encodes CASSAGSGTTNPQETQYF.

The chain employs TRBV18 and TRBJ1-2, with D perhaps TRBD1 (5 bases). Trimming removed 3 bases at V and 6 bases at J, with 11 bases between. Per germline, CDR1 KGHSH and CDR2 LQKENI. The CDR3 spans 13 residues. CDR3 bases: TGTGCCAGCTCACCGTCAGGGACGGATGGCTACACCTTC. Translating it yields CASSPSGTDGYTF.

V usage is TRBV7-9 and J usage is TRBJ1-2, with TRBD1 matching 8 bases. This CDR3 has 17 amino acids. Trimming took 5 bases from V and 8 from J; bases not matched to a gene: 19. CDR1 and CDR2 from the germline V gene are SEHNR and FQNEAQ (reference sequence). The CDR3 sequence: CASSLGTGGRTLSGYTF. CDR3 DNA: TGTGCCAGCAGCCTAGGGACAGGCGGCCGAACCCTCTCCGGCTACACCTTC.

The rearrangement uses TRBV18 and TRBJ2-2, with 11 bases fitting TRBD2. The CDR3 contains 15 residues. Germline V CDR1 and CDR2: KGHSH, LQKENI. The V gene end was trimmed by 6 bases and the J gene end by 4 bases; junction bases not matched to a gene: 4. The CDR3 DNA reads TGTGCCAGCTCGATGGGGACTAGCGGCACCGGGGAGCTGTTTTTT. It is translated as CASSMGTSGTGELFF.

Notes on this clone: An end of the junction differs from the germline gene, which may be a read error. This chain links TRBV7-2 with TRBJ2-3; 16 bases match TRBD2. The CDR3 extends over 16 amino acids. Per the germline V gene, CDR1 is SGHTA and CDR2 is FQGNSA. The CDR3, as DNA: TGTGGCAGCCGGGGACTAGCGGGAGGGAGCACAGATACGCAGTATTTT. Its translation is CGSRGLAGGSTDTQYF.

The J gene is TRBJ2-4, the V gene TRBV5-3; D is ambiguous. TRBV5-3 is identified as an open reading frame with a role that is uncertain. This CDR3 comprises 15 residues. V was shortened by 4 bases and J by 5 bases, with 16 bases between the two germline ends. CDR3 DNA: TGTGCCAGAAGCCTTCGGCTCCCCCTACAAAACATTCAGTACTTC. It specifies CARSLRLPLQNIQYF.

The gene calls are TRBV10-2 and TRBJ2-3; D gene ambiguous. CDR3 length: 16 residues. V was trimmed by 3 bases and J by 5 bases, leaving 18 bases between them. The germline CDR1 and CDR2 sequences are WSHSY and SAAADI. CDR3 nucleotide sequence: TGCGCCAGCAGTGATTGGAGTATGCAGTATCTAGATACGCAGTATTTT. This encodes CASSDWSMQYLDTQYF.

This clone has a single count. This chain connects TRBV19 to TRBJ1-5; tentatively, D is TRBD1 (5 bases). Germline V gene data show CDR1 as LNHDA and CDR2 as SQIVND (reference sequence). V shed 11 bases and J shed 7 bases, with 15 bases lying between them. The CDR3 has 12 residues. The CDR3 sequence: CALGGAGQPQHF. CDR3 nucleotide sequence: TGTGCCCTAGGAGGGGCGGGACAGCCCCAGCATTTT. Full variable domain (rest looked up from reference TRBV19 and TRBJ1-5): DGGITQSPKYLFRKEGQNVTLSCEQNLNHDAMYWYRQDPGQGLRLIYYSQIVNDFQKGDIAEGYSVSREKKESFPLTVTSAQKNPTAFYLCALGGAGQPQHFGDGTRLSIL.

Only one count was recorded for this clone. The J gene is TRBJ1-4, the V gene TRBV4-1, with 7 bases lining up with TRBD1. With 3 bases clipped from V and 4 bases from J, the junction kept 14 bases outside the gene matches. Germline V gene data show CDR1 as MGHRA and CDR2 as YSYEKL. The CDR3 contains 18 residues. CDR3 nucleotide sequence: TGCGCCAGCAGCCATCCCAAAGGACAGGTCTTATATAATGAAAAACTGTTTTTT. Translating gives CASSHPKGQVLYNEKLFF.

The J gene is TRBJ2-3, the V gene TRBV19, with a weak D call TRBD1 (5 bases). This CDR3 is 14 amino acids long. With 3 bases removed from V and 0 bases from J, the gap between germline ends came to 7 bases. In germline, CDR1 is LNHDA, CDR2 SQIVND (reference sequence). In DNA, the CDR3 is TGTGCCAGTAGTATGGGGCAGAGCACAGATACGCAGTATTTT. It is translated as CASSMGQSTDTQYF.

V gene TRBV10-3 combines with J gene TRBJ2-5; D is ambiguous. Trimming shortened V by 10 bases and J by 3 bases, and 15 bases separated the two germline ends. Germline V gene sequence: CDR1 ENHRY, CDR2 SYGVKD. This CDR3 spans 13 amino acids. The CDR3 region is CATQGVLEETQYF. The CDR3 DNA sequence: TGTGCCACCCAAGGAGTACTTGAAGAGACCCAGTACTTC.

The CDR3 DNA follows: TGTGCCATGACGTCCCACTACAATGAGCAGTTCTTC. Its translation: CAMTSHYNEQFF. The rearrangement uses TRBV19 and TRBJ2-1, with no clear D. Between the trimmed V and J ends, which lost 10 bases and 3 bases, there was a span of 10 bases. The V gene's germline CDR1 is LNHDA and CDR2 SQIVND (reference sequence). The CDR3 is 12 residues long.